This T cell receptor (beta chain) was observed in a study of blood T cell repertoires in COVID-19. Unmatched junction bases numbered 13, after V lost 5 bases and J lost 5 bases. The CDR3 is 16 residues long. The germline V gene encodes CDR1 SGHNT and CDR2 YYREEE (reference sequence). Produced via immunoSEQ multiplex PCR; TCRdb's table is partial and in-frame only. The profile shows approximately 88,000 clones, roughly 87% of them singletons. The receptor was derived from a male donor with acute or convalescent COVID-19. The chain uses TRBV5-4 and TRBJ2-5, with 9 nucleotides matching TRBD2. The sequencing sample was made of peripheral blood. The CDR3 bases are TGTGCCAGCAGTTCGCCCCTGGCGGGGGGGCAGGAGACCCAGTACTTC. Encoded protein: CASSSPLAGGQETQYF. The full variable domain, rest sourced from reference TRBV5-4 and TRBJ2-5, is ETGVTQSPTHLIKTRGQQVTLRCSSQSGHNTVSWYQQALGQGPQFIFQYYREEENGRGNFPPRFSGLQFPNYSSELNVNALELDDSALYLCASSSPLAGGQETQYFGPGTRLLVL.